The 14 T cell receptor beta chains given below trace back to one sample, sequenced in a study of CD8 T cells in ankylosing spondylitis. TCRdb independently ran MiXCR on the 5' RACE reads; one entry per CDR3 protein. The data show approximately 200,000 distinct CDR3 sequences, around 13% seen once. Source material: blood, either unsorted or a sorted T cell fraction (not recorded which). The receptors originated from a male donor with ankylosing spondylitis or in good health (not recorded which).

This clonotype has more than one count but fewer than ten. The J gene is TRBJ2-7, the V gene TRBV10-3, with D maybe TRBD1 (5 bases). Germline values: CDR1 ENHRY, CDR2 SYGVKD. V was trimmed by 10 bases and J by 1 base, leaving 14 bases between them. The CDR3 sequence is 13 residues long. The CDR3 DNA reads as TGTGCCAGCCAAGATGACAGTTCCTACGAGCAGTACTTC. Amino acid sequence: CASQDDSSYEQYF.

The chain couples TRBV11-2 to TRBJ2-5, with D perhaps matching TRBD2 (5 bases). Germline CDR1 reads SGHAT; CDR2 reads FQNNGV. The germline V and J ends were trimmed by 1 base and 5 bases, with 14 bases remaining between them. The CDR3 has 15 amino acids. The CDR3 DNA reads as TGTGCCAGCAGCTTAGCGGCTAGCTCCAGGGAGACCCAGTACTTC. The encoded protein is CASSLAASSRETQYF. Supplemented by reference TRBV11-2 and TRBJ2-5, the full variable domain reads EAGVAQSPRYKIIEKRQSVAFWCNPISGHATLYWYQQILGQGPKLLIQFQNNGVVDDSQLPKDRFSAERLKGVDSTLKIQPAKLEDSAVYLCASSLAASSRETQYFGPGTRLLVL.

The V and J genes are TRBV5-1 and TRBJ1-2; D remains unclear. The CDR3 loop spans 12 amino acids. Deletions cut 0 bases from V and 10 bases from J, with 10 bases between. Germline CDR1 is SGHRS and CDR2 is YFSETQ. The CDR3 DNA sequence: TGCGCCAGCAGCTTGGGGGCCGGCGACTACACCTTC. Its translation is CASSLGAGDYTF.

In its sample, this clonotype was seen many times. The chain's CDR3 is CASTLLTGGPYNEQFF. The CDR3, as DNA: TGTGCCAGCACCTTACTGACAGGAGGCCCCTACAATGAGCAGTTCTTC. V gene TRBV25-1 combines with J gene TRBJ2-1, with D possibly TRBD1 on 6 matching bases. This CDR3 comprises 16 residues. V lost 7 bases and J 2 bases, leaving 18 bases between the germline ends. The germline V gene encodes CDR1 MGHDK and CDR2 SYGVNS.

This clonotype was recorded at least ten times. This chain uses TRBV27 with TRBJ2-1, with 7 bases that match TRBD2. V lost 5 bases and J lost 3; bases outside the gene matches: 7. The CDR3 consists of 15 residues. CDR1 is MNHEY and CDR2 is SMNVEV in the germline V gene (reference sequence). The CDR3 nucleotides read TGTGCCAGCAGTCTCCTCCGGGGGGACTACAATGAGCAGTTCTTC. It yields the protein CASSLLRGDYNEQFF.

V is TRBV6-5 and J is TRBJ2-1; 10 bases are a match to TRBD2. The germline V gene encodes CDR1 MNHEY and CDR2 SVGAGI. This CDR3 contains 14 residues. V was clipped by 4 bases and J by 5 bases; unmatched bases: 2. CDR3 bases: TGTGCCAGCAGTTGGACTAGCGGCAACAATGAGCAGTTCTTC. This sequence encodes CASSWTSGNNEQFF.

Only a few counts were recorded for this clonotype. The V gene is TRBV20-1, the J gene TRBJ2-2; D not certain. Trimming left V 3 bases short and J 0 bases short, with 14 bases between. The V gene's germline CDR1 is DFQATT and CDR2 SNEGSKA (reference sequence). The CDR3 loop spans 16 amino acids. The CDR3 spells CSARPPQSANTGELFF. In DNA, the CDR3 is TGCAGTGCTAGGCCCCCCCAGTCCGCGAACACCGGGGAGCTGTTTTTT.

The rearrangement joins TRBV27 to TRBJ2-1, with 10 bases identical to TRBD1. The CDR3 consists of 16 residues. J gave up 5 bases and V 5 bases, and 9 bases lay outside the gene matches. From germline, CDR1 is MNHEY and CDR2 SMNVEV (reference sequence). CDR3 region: CASSPKGQGTHNEQFF. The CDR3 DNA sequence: TGTGCCAGCAGTCCGAAGGGACAGGGGACCCACAATGAGCAGTTCTTC.

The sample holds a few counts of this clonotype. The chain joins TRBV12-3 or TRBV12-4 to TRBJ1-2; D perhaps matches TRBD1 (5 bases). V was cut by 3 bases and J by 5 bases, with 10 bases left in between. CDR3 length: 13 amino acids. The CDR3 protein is CASSFPGQYGYTF. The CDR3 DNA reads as TGTGCCAGCAGTTTTCCAGGGCAATATGGCTACACCTTC.

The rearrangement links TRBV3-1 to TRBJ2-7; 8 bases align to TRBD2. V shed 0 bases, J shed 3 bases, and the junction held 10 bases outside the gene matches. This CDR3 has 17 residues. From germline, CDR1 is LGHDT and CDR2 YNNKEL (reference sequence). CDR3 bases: TGTGCCAGCAGCCAAGACGTGGGTAGCGGGATAGACTACGAGCAGTACTTC. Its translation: CASSQDVGSGIDYEQYF.

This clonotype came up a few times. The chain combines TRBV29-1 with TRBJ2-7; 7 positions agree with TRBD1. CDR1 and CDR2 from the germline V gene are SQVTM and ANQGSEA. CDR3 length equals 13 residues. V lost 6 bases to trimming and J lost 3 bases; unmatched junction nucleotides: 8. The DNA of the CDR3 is TGCAGCGTAGCGGTACAGGGGAGCTACGAGCAGTACTTC. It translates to CSVAVQGSYEQYF.

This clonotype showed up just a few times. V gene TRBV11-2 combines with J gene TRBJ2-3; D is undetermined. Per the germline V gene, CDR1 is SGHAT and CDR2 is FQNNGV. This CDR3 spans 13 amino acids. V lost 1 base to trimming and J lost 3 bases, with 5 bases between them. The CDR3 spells CASSLGTTDTQYF. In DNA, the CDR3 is TGTGCCAGCAGCTTAGGTACGACAGATACGCAGTATTTT.

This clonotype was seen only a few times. For the CDR3, the DNA is TGTGCCAGCATGAGTGGGGGGGCAGGCGGGGAGCTGTTTTTT. This codes for CASMSGGAGGELFF. V is TRBV6-5 and J is TRBJ2-2; tentatively, D is TRBD2 (7 bases). The length of the CDR3 is 14 residues. Trimming stripped 7 bases from V and 7 bases from J, with 16 bases between. In germline, CDR1 is MNHEY, CDR2 SVGAGI.

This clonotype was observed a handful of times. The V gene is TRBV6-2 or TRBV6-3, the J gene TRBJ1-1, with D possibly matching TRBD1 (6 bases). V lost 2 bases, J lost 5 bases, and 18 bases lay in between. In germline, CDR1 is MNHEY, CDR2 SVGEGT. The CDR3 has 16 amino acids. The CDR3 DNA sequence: TGTGCCAGCAGTTACCCGCAGGAAGGGGGGTGGACTGAAGCTTTCTTT. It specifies CASSYPQEGGWTEAFF.